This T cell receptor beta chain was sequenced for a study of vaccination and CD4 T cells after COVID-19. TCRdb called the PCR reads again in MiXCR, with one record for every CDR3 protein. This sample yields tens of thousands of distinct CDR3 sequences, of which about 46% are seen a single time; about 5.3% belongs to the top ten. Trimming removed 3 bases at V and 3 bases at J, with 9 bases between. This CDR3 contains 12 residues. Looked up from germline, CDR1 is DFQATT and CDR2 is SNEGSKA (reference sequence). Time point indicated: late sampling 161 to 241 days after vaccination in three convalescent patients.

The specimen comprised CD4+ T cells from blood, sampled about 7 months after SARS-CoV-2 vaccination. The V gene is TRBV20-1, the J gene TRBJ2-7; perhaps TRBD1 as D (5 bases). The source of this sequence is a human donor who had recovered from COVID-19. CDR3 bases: TGCAGTGCTAGCCCAGGGATCTACGAGCAGTACTTC. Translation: CSASPGIYEQYF.